These 9 T cell receptor beta chains were all obtained from the same sample, sequenced in a study of blood T cell repertoires in COVID-19. Sequencing used immunoSEQ multiplex PCR; TCRdb keeps in-frame clones, though not all of them. The sample has around 58,000 clones; roughly 85% are singletons. Sequenced: peripheral blood. These receptors were collected from a human donor in a cohort sampled during active COVID-19.

V usage is TRBV10-3 and J usage is TRBJ2-7; 9 bases line up with TRBD1. Germline V gives CDR1 ENHRY, CDR2 SYGVKD. Trimming took 10 bases from V and 4 from J; bases not matched to a gene: 11. The CDR3 consists of 14 residues. The CDR3 here is CATFPGTGKYEQYF. Here the CDR3 DNA reads TGTGCCACCTTCCCCGGGACAGGGAAATACGAGCAGTACTTC.

This rearrangement joins TRBV14 to TRBJ2-1; 10 bases are shared with TRBD2. Trimming cost V 3 bases and J 8 bases; bases outside gene matches: 13. The CDR3 consists of 17 residues. CDR1 and CDR2 from the germline V gene are SGHDN and FVKESK. CDR3 DNA sequence: TGTGCCAGCAGCCACCTCTTCAGCGGGGGGGTCTTCTATGAGCAGTTCTTC. This gives the protein CASSHLFSGGVFYEQFF.

The rearrangement joins TRBV2 to TRBJ2-2; 8 bases map to TRBD1. The V and J ends lost 7 bases and 2 bases, in that order; junction bases with no gene match: 3. Germline V gene data show CDR1 as SNHLY and CDR2 as FYNNEI. This CDR3 spans 14 amino acids. In DNA form, the CDR3 reads TGTGCCAGCAACGGACAGGGAAACACCGGGGAGCTGTTTTTT. Amino acid sequence: CASNGQGNTGELFF.

The chain links TRBV4-2 to TRBJ2-7, with D tentatively TRBD2 (5 bases). The germline V gene has CDR1 LGHNA and CDR2 YNFKEQ. The V gene lost 4 bases and the J gene lost 0 bases, with 13 bases spanning the gap. The length of the CDR3 is 15 residues. The CDR3 bases are TGTGCCAGCAGCCTACTAGGCCCCAGCTCCTACGAGCAGTACTTC. Translating it yields CASSLLGPSSYEQYF.

The gene calls are TRBV19 and TRBJ1-1, with 9 bases fitting TRBD1. The CDR3 has 18 residues. J lost 1 base, V lost 6 bases, and 15 bases had no gene match. Germline CDR1 and CDR2: LNHDA and SQIVND (reference sequence). The CDR3 region is CASSPAGTGTDQNTEAFF. Here the CDR3 DNA reads TGTGCCAGTAGCCCAGCCGGGACAGGGACCGACCAGAACACTGAAGCTTTCTTT.

The chain couples TRBV10-3 to TRBJ1-1; 7 nucleotides align to TRBD1. Losses at the gene ends were 0 bases for V and 0 bases for J; bases not matched to a gene: 13. The CDR3 is 19 amino acids. The germline V gene encodes CDR1 ENHRY and CDR2 SYGVKD. This chain's CDR3 is CAISESGGRGIHMNTEAFF. CDR3 nucleotides: TGTGCCATCAGTGAGTCTGGGGGCAGGGGGATTCACATGAACACTGAAGCTTTCTTT.

The chain employs TRBV6-5 and TRBJ2-2; weak D call: TRBD1 (6 bases). The CDR3 is 15 residues long. Germline V gene data show CDR1 as MNHEY and CDR2 as SVGAGI. V lost 5 bases, J lost 2 bases, and 12 bases lay in between. CDR3 sequence reads: CASSRRTANTGELFF. The CDR3 DNA follows: TGTGCCAGCAGTAGAAGGACAGCCAACACCGGGGAGCTGTTTTTT.

This clone has more than one count but fewer than ten. The chain employs TRBV30 and TRBJ1-2; the D is unclear. The CDR3 has 12 residues. Germline assignment: CDR1 GTSNPN and CDR2 SVGIG (reference sequence). The germline V and J ends were trimmed by 3 bases and 8 bases, with 13 bases remaining between them. CDR3 sequence: CAWSVGYGGYTF. The CDR3 nucleotides are TGTGCCTGGAGCGTGGGTTACGGGGGCTACACCTTC.

This clone showed up just once. V and J are TRBV4-3 and TRBJ1-2, with D possibly matching TRBD1 (5 bases). Germline loops: CDR1 LGHNA, CDR2 YSLEER. Between the trimmed V and J ends, which lost 0 bases and 4 bases, there was a span of 9 bases. The length of the CDR3 is 14 residues. CDR3 sequence: CASSQDQGPYGYTF. CDR3 DNA sequence: TGCGCCAGCAGCCAAGACCAGGGCCCCTATGGCTACACCTTC.